The entry below gives a single T cell receptor beta chain sequence along with its context. The target antigen is unknown. Germline V gene data show CDR1 as SEHNR and CDR2 as FQNEAQ (reference sequence). With 4 bases removed from V and 2 bases from J, the gap between germline ends came to 24 bases. This CDR3 region has 18 residues. These data originate in a study of shared clonotypes between healthy human individuals. Study background: CD4 naive and CD4 memory each took three plates per donor, while CD8 naive took two and CD8 memory one.

The study's findings and limits: Of the naive CD4 clonotypes, roughly 5% were shared across several donors.

Sequencing used immunoSEQ multiplex PCR; TCRdb keeps in-frame clones, though not all of them. The table includes approximately 710,000 clones, around 90% detected once. Sequencing input: memory CD8+ T cells from PBMCs. Subset reported: CD45RO+ cells pooled with CCR7-negative TemRA cells. The receptor comes from a man aged 18-30 years in good health. Some clones in this sample may be carry-over from other donors' samples. The rearrangement links TRBV7-9 to TRBJ2-7; a possible D gene is TRBD2 (6 bases). CDR3: CASSSPGAGSLRPYEQYF. For the CDR3, the DNA is TGTGCCAGCAGCTCGCCCGGCGCGGGGAGTTTGAGGCCCTACGAGCAGTACTTC.